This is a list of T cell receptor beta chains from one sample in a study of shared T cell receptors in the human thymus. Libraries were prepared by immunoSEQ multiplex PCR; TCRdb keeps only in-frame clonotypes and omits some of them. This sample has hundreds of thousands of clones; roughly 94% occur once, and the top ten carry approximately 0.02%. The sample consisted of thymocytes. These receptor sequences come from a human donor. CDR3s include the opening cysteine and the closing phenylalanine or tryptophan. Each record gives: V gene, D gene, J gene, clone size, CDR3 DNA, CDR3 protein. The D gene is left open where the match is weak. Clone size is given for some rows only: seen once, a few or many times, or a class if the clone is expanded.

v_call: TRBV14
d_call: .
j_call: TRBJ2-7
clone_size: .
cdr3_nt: TGTGCCAGCAGCCGCGTAGTAGCCCCGTCCTACGAGCAGTACTTC
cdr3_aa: CASSRVVAPSYEQYF

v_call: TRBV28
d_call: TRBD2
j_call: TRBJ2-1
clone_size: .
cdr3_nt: TGTGCCAGCATAGGCGATTTTAGCGGGACGGTGTACAATGAGCAGTTCTTC
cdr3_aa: CASIGDFSGTVYNEQFF

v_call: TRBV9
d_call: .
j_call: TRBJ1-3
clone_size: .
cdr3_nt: TGTGCCAGCAGCGACAGGGCCGCCTCTGGAAACACCATATATTTT
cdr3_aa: CASSDRAASGNTIYF

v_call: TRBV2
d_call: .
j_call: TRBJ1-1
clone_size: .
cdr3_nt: TGTGCCAGCACCGGGACCAGGGACACTGAAGCTTTCTTT
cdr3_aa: CASTGTRDTEAFF

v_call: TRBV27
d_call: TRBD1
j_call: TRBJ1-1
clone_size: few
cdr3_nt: TGTGCCAGCAGTTCCCTGGACAGGGCAGCTTTCTTT
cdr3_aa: CASSSLDRAAFF

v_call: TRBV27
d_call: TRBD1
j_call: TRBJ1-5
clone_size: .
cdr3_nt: TGTGCCAGCAGTTTCCCCCATGGGGACAGTAAAGATCAGCCCCAGCATTTT
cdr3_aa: CASSFPHGDSKDQPQHF

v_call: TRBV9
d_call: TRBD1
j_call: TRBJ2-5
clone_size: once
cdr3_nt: TGTGCCAGCAGCGGCGGGACAGGGGGAGAGACCCAGTACTTC
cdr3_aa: CASSGGTGGETQYF

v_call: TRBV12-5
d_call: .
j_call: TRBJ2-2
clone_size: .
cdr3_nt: TGTGCTAGTGGTTTCAACAGGACCCATAACACCGGGGAGCTGTTTTTT
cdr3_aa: CASGFNRTHNTGELFF

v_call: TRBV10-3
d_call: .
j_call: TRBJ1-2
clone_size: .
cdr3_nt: TGTGCCATACCTAGTGGGTATGGCTACACCTTC
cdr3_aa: CAIPSGYGYTF

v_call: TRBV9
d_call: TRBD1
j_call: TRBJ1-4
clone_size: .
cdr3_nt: TGTGCCAGCAGCCCCCGCAGGGGGGCTTCAACTAATGAAAAACTGTTTTTT
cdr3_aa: CASSPRRGASTNEKLFF

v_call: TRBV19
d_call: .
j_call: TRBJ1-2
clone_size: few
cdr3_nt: TGTGCCAGTAGTCCGAGGACAGCCTATGGCTACACCTTC
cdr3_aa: CASSPRTAYGYTF

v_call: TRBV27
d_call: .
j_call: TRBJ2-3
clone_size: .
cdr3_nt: TGTGCCAGCAGTTTATCTCGGAGGCCTAGCACAGATACGCAGTATTTT
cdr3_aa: CASSLSRRPSTDTQYF